The rows below give T cell receptor beta chains drawn from one sample of a study of T cells expressing NK-cell markers. From its re-call of the 5' RACE reads, TCRdb lists each CDR3 protein once, without DNA. The sample data list 150,000 or so distinct CDR3 sequences. The source material was blood T cells: a sorted CD56 or NKG2C T cell subset, CD4+ or CD8+ T cells, or bulk PBMC T cells (not recorded which). These receptors came from a woman aged 18 to 75 in good health. Each CDR3 is given with its conserved first and last residue. The order of the fields is CDR3 protein, CDR3 length, J gene, V gene.

CASSAAGTFTDTQYF,15,TRBJ2-3,TRBV11-3
CSATWTSGINEQFF,14,TRBJ2-1,TRBV20-1
CASSYSISSGGRTWEQYF,18,TRBJ2-7,TRBV6-2/TRBV6-3
CASSQEPRGLAQTGELFF,18,TRBJ2-2,TRBV4-2
CASSDEQGSYEQYF,14,TRBJ2-7,TRBV5-1
CASRGGSSGNTIYF,14,TRBJ1-3,TRBV2
CSASKGDYGYTF,12,TRBJ1-2,TRBV20-1
CASSQGVPGLNTEAFF,16,TRBJ1-1,TRBV3-1
CASSLANRQGISGNTIYF,18,TRBJ1-3,TRBV5-1
CASSFNDRGDNQPQHF,16,TRBJ1-5,TRBV5-5
CASSGPRTSYEQYF,14,TRBJ2-7,TRBV7-9
CASSQGGAREETQYF,15,TRBJ2-5,TRBV4-2
CSAIGLAGSSYEQYF,15,TRBJ2-7,TRBV20-1
CSSFPSGKSYEQYF,14,TRBJ2-7,TRBV20-1
CASSLNLRGMGEQYF,15,TRBJ2-7,TRBV5-1
CSAIPLAGGTDTQYF,15,TRBJ2-3,TRBV20-1
CASSSGTISTEAFF,14,TRBJ1-1,TRBV5-1
CASSLARLAGGSSYNEQFF,19,TRBJ2-1,TRBV7-8
CASSLTPSGDPYEQYF,16,TRBJ2-7,TRBV7-6
CASSPRTGANRDTQYF,16,TRBJ2-3,TRBV7-8
CASSQDGGGRGTEAFF,16,TRBJ1-1,TRBV4-2
CASSSPTEHLNEQFF,15,TRBJ2-1,TRBV11-2
CAWRDRAGANVLTF,14,TRBJ2-6,TRBV30
CASSWLADTQYF,12,TRBJ2-3,TRBV5-1
CASSQFGTSGVYEQYF,16,TRBJ2-7,TRBV5-1
CASRLQGTGEAFF,13,TRBJ1-1,TRBV27
CASSLERATYEQYF,14,TRBJ2-7,TRBV7-4
CASSLALGRADTQYF,15,TRBJ2-3,TRBV7-9
CASSHLTGGNQPQHF,15,TRBJ1-5,TRBV7-3
CSADRDYNYEQFF,13,TRBJ2-1,TRBV20-1
CASRGDRHEKLFF,13,TRBJ1-4,TRBV28
CASSGSGGTTDTQYF,15,TRBJ2-3,TRBV7-2
CASSVAGNPPYEQYF,15,TRBJ2-7,TRBV9
CASSQRTGRFTEAFF,15,TRBJ1-1,TRBV7-2
CSVDHRVSNEQFF,13,TRBJ2-1,TRBV29-1
CSARNGEHGYTF,12,TRBJ1-2,TRBV20-1
CASSPQEGWNEQFF,14,TRBJ2-1,TRBV4-1
CASSLRVETEAFF,13,TRBJ1-1,TRBV7-6
CASRGTGGSSEAFF,14,TRBJ1-1,TRBV7-2
CASSRGQSTDTQYF,14,TRBJ2-3,TRBV7-3
CSASRDRGLPTFF,13,TRBJ1-1,TRBV20-1
CASSTSPTLQGGTEAFF,17,TRBJ1-1,TRBV9
CASSFGNEQFF,11,TRBJ2-1,TRBV7-2
CASSSQGDRDTQYF,14,TRBJ2-3,TRBV5-1
CASSLLESQYF,11,TRBJ2-3,TRBV6-1
CASSWGQNYGYTF,13,TRBJ1-2,TRBV3-1
CASRSPTDTQYF,12,TRBJ2-3,TRBV6-2/TRBV6-3
CASSPRTANTEAFF,14,TRBJ1-1,TRBV3-1
CASSLQGTLGSGELFF,16,TRBJ2-2,TRBV12-3/TRBV12-4
CASSFPGGAAEQYF,14,TRBJ2-7,TRBV5-1
CASLDTNTGELFF,13,TRBJ2-2,TRBV7-3
CASSTGQGYSPLHF,14,TRBJ1-6,TRBV19
CASSPSSGGTGELFF,15,TRBJ2-2,TRBV6-4
CASLGGAQATEQYF,14,TRBJ2-7,TRBV6-1
CASSFNRAPGEQYF,14,TRBJ2-7,TRBV7-2